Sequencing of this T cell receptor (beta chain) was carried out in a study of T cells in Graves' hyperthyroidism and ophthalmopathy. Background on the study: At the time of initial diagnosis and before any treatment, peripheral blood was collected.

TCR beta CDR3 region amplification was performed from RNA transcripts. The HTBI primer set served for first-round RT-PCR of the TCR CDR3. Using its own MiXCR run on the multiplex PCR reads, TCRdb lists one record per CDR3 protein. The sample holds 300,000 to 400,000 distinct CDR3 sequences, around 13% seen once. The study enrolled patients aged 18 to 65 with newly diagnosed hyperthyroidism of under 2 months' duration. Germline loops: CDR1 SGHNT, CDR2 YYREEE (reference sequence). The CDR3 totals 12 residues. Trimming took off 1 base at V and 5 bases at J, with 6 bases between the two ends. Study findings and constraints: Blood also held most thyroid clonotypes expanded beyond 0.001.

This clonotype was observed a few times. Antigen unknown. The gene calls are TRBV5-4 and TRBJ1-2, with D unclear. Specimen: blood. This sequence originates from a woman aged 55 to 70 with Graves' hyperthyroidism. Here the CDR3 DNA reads TGTGCCAGCAGCTTGTCCGCTTATGGCTACACCTTC. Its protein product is CASSLSAYGYTF.